This record looks at one T cell receptor (beta chain) sequence and its context. The antigen remains undetermined. Primers: 60 Vbeta forward and 13 Jbeta reverse. Sequenced by immunoSEQ multiplex PCR; TCRdb stores in-frame clones only, minus some. This table has roughly 120,000 clones, 65% to 80% appearing once. This sample was taken from a study of cytomegalovirus exposure and HLA in healthy donors. The study's findings and limits: Rates of TCR association differed by HLA locus in a later analysis, with DRB1 highest and HLA-C lowest. In a later analysis, a genetic analysis reported fewer productive-TCR N-insertions in an Asian-associated ancestry cluster than the cohort average. Accurate predictions that matched the HLA-A and HLA-B alleles of most subjects were reportedly made from TCR beta sequences.

CDR3 length equals 15 residues. Germline-derived CDR1 and CDR2 are SEHNR and FQNEAQ (reference sequence). The V end lost 6 bases, the J end lost 0 bases, and 13 bases lay between the germline ends. Sequenced input: PBMCs. The receptor comes from a human donor in good health. V is TRBV7-9 and J is TRBJ2-3; D is perhaps TRBD2 (6 bases). This chain's CDR3 is CASRDLATSTDTQYF. CDR3 DNA sequence: TGTGCCAGCAGGGACCTAGCGACGAGCACAGATACGCAGTATTTT.